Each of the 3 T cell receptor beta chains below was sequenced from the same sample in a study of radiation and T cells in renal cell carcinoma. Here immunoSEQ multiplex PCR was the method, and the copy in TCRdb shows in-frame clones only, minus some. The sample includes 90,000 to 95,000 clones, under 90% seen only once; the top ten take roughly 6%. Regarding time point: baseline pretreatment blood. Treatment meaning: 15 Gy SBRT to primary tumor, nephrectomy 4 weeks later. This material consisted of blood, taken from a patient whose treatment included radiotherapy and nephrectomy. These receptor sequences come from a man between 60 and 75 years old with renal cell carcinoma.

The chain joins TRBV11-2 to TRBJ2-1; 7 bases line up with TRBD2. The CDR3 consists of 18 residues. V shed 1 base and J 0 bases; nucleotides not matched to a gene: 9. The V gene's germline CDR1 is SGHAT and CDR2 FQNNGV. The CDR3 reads CASSLGPSSGSSYNEQFF. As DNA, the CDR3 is TGTGCCAGCAGCTTAGGACCGTCTAGCGGTTCCTCCTACAATGAGCAGTTCTTC. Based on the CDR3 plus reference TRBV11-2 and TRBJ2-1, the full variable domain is EAGVAQSPRYKIIEKRQSVAFWCNPISGHATLYWYQQILGQGPKLLIQFQNNGVVDDSQLPKDRFSAERLKGVDSTLKIQPAKLEDSAVYLCASSLGPSSGSSYNEQFFGPGTRLTVL.

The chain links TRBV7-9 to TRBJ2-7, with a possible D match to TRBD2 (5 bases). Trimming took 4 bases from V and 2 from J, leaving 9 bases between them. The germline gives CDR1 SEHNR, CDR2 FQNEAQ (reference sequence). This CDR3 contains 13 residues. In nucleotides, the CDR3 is TGTGCCAGCAGCTACGGGATTGCCTACGAGCAGTACTTC. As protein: CASSYGIAYEQYF.

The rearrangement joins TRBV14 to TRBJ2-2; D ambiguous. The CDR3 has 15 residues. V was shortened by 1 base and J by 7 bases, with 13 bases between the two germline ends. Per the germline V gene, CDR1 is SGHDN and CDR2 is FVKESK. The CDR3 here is CASSQVSGSYGELFF. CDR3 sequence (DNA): TGTGCCAGCAGCCAAGTTTCCGGATCGTACGGGGAGCTGTTTTTT.